This T cell receptor (beta chain) was profiled in a study of T cell changes during pregnancy in multiple sclerosis. The length of the CDR3 is 12 residues. Germline V gene sequence: CDR1 MNHEY, CDR2 SMNVEV (reference sequence). V gave up 7 bases and J gave up 15 bases; unmatched junction bases: 12. Libraries were prepared by immunoSEQ multiplex PCR; TCRdb keeps only in-frame clonotypes and omits some of them. The data hold around 34,000 clones, with about nine tenths observed a single time. The TCR was taken from a female donor with multiple sclerosis, enrolled in a pregnancy study. The material sequenced was CD8+ T cells from peripheral blood mononuclear cells, taken in the first trimester of pregnancy. The chain combines TRBV27 with TRBJ2-1; 7 bases agree with TRBD2. The CDR3 DNA sequence: TGTGCCAGCATCCCACTAGCGTGGGACGCGTTCTTC. It specifies CASIPLAWDAFF.